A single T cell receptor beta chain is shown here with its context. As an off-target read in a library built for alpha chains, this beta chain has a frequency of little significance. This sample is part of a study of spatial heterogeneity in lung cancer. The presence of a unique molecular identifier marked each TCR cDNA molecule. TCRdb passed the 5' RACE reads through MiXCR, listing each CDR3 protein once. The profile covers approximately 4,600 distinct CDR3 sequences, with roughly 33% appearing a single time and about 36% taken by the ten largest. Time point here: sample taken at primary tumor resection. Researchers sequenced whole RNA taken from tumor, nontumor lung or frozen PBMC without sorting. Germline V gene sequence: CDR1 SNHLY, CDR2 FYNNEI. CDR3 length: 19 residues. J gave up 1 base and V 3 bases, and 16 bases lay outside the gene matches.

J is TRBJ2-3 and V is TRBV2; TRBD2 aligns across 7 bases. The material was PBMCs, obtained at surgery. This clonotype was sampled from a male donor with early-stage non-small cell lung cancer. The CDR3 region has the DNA TGTGCCAGCAGTGAGGGACCCCGGCTGAGCGGGATTCGCACAGATACGCAGTATTTT. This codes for CASSEGPRLSGIRTDTQYF.